This T cell receptor beta chain appears in the sequencing data of a study of OX40 agonist ivuxolimab in advanced cancers. Study summary: With a range of roughly 20 to 79, age averaged approximately 60 years, and about 80% were male. Prior checkpoint blockade (anti-PD-1, anti-PD-L1 or anti-CTLA-4) was permitted; over 30% had it. Study results and caveats: At doses 0.1 to 3.0 mg/kg, CD4+ and CD8+ clones expanded. Mean expanded clone counts were higher in CD8+ than CD4+ T cells.

In the case of this clone: Its target is not known.

The germline CDR1 and CDR2 sequences are LNHDA and SQIVND (reference sequence). V lost 0 bases and J 0 bases, leaving 12 bases between the germline ends. The CDR3 is 16 residues long. Assay used: immunoSEQ multiplex PCR; TCRdb lists only in-frame clones, some missing. The sample has approximately 49,000 clones, less than 90% seen once. This chain uses TRBV19 with TRBJ2-7; possibly TRBD1 or TRBD2 for D (5 bases each). Sequenced here: CD4+ or CD8+ T cells sorted from blood, sampled in a trial of the OX40 agonist ivuxolimab. This receptor was obtained from an adult with an advanced solid tumor such as melanoma, head and neck, liver or kidney cancer. CDR3 nucleotides: TGTGCCAGTAGTATAGATCGGGGCGACTACTCCTACGAGCAGTACTTC. It translates to CASSIDRGDYSYEQYF. Full variable domain (missing parts from reference TRBV19 and TRBJ2-7): DGGITQSPKYLFRKEGQNVTLSCEQNLNHDAMYWYRQDPGQGLRLIYYSQIVNDFQKGDIAEGYSVSREKKESFPLTVTSAQKNPTAFYLCASSIDRGDYSYEQYFGPGTRLTVT.